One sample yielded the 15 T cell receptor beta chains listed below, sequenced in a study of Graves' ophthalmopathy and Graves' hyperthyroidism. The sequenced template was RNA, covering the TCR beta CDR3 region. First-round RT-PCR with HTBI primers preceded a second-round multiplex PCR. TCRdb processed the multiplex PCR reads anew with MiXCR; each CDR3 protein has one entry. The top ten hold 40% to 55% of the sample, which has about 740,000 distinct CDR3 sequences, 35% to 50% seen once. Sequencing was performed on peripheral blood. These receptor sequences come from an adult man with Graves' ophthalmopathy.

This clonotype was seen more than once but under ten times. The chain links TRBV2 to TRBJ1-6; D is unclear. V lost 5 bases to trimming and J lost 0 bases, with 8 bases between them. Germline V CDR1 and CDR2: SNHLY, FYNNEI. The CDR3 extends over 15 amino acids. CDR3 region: CASSSSLSYNSPLHF. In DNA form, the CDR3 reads TGTGCCAGCAGTTCCTCTCTCTCCTATAATTCACCCCTCCACTTT.

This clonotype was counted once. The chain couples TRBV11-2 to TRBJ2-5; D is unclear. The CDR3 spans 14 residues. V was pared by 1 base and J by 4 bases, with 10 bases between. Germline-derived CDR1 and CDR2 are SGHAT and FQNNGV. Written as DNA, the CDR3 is TGTGCCAGCAGCTTAGTGGCTAGTCCAGAGACCCAGTACTTC. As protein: CASSLVASPETQYF.

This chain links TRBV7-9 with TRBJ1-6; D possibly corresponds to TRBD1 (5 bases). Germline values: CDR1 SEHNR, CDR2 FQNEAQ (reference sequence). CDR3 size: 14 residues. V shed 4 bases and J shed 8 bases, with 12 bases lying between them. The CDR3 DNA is TGTGCCAGCAGCTCAGTTGGGGGGGATTCACCCCTCCACTTT. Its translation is CASSSVGGDSPLHF.

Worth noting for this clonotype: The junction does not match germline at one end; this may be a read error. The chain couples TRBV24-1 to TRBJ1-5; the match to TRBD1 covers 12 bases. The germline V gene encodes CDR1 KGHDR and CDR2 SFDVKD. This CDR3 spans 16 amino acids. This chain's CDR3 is CASSISGTGGGQPQHF. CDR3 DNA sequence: TGTGCCAGCAGTATATCAGGGACAGGGGGCGGGCAGCCCCAGCATTTT.

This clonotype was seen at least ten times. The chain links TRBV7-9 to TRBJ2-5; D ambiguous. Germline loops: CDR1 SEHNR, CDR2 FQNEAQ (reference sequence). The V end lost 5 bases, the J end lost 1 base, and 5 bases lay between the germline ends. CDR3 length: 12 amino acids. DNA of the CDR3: TGTGCCAGCAGCAGAAGCCAAGAGACCCAGTACTTC. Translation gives CASSRSQETQYF.

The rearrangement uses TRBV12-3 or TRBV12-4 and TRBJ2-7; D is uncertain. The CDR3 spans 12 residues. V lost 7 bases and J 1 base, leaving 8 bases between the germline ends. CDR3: CASTDRSYEQYF. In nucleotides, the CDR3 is TGTGCCAGCACTGACCGATCCTACGAGCAGTACTTC.

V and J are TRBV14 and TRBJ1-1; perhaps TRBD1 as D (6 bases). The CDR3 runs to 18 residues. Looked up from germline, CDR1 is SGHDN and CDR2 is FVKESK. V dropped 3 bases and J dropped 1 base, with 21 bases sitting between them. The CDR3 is CASSQRLGGPMGNTEAFF. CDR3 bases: TGTGCCAGCAGCCAGAGGCTGGGGGGGCCTATGGGGAACACTGAAGCTTTCTTT.

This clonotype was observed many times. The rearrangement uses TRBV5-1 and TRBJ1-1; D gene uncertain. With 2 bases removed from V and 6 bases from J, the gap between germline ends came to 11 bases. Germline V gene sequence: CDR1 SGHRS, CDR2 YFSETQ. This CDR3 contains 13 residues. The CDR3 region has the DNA TGCGCCAGCAGCTTATTGGAGGGTTCTGAAGCTTTCTTT. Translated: CASSLLEGSEAFF.

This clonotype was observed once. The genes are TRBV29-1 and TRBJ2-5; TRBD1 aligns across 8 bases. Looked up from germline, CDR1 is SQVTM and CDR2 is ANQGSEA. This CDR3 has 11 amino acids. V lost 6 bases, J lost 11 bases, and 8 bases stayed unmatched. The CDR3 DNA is TGCAGCGTCACAGGGGGAGAAAGGCAGTACTTC. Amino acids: CSVTGGERQYF.

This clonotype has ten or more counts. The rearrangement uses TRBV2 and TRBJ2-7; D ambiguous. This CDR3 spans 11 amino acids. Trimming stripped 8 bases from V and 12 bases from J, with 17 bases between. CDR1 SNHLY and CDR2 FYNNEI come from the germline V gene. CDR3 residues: CASQEGFPPYF. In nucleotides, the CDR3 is TGTGCCAGCCAAGAAGGCTTCCCTCCGTACTTC.

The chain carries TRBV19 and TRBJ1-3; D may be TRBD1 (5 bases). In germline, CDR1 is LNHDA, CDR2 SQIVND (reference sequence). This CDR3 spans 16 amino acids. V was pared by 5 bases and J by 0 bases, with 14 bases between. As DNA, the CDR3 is TGTGCCAGTAGTCCTCGGGACCGCATCTCTGGAAACACCATATATTTT. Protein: CASSPRDRISGNTIYF.

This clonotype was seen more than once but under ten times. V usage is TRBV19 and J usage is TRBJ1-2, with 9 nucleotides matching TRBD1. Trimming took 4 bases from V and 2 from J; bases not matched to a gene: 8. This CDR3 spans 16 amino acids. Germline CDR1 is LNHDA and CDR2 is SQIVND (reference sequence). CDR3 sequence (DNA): TGTGCCAGTAGTACGCCGGGACAGGGACTGAACTATGGCTACACCTTC. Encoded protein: CASSTPGQGLNYGYTF.

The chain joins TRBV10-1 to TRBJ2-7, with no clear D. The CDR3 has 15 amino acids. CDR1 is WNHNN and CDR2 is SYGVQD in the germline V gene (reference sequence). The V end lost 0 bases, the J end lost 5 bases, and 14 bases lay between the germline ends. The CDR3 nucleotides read TGCGCCAGCAGTGAGTCCCAGGACGGACGAGACGAGCAGTACTTC. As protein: CASSESQDGRDEQYF.

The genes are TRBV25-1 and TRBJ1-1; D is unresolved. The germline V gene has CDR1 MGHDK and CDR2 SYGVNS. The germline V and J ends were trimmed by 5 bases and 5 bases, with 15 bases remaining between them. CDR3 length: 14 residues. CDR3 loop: CASSFGKGGTEAFF. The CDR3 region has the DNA TGTGCCAGCAGTTTCGGAAAGGGCGGGACTGAAGCTTTCTTT.

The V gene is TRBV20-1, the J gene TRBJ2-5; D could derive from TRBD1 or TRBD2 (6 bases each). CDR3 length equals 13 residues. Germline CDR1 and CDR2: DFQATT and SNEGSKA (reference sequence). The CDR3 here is CSGGRGAQETQYF. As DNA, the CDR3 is TGCAGCGGGGGCAGGGGAGCACAAGAGACCCAGTACTTC.